Included here is one T cell receptor beta chain sequence, with context. What it binds is unknown. The data stem from a study of cytomegalovirus exposure and HLA in healthy donors. Overall study findings and caveats: Roughly uniform sequencing depth across donors was assumed, possibly incorrectly. High specificity and sensitivity for cytomegalovirus status were reported for the classifier.

PCR primers comprised 60 Vbeta and 13 Jbeta primers. Assay: immunoSEQ multiplex PCR; the TCRdb copy retains only in-frame clones and omits some. The sample contains 100,000 to 150,000 clones, around 81% of which appear only once. Trimming cost V 3 bases and J 7 bases; bases outside gene matches: 11. CDR1 is LGHNA and CDR2 is YSLEER in the germline V gene. CDR3 size: 15 residues. The receptor's source is a man younger than 35 in good health and CMV-seronegative. The genes are TRBV4-3 and TRBJ1-2, with 7 bases aligning to TRBD1. The source material was PBMCs. The CDR3 loop is CASSQTAKGAVGYTF. As DNA, the CDR3 is TGCGCCAGCAGCCAGACCGCGAAGGGGGCGGTTGGCTACACCTTC.